Shown below are 10 T cell receptor beta chains from a single sample sequenced in a study of identical twins. TCRdb reprocessed the 5' RACE reads via MiXCR and lists one record per CDR3 protein. This table holds about 570,000 distinct CDR3 sequences, over 8.5% found once. A further study also used this sample, focusing on yellow fever vaccine responses in identical twins.

The material sequenced was PBMCs. The origin of the receptors is a woman in her late teens or twenties in good health.

This clonotype has a count of ten or more. This sequence joins TRBV7-2 and TRBJ2-3; the match to TRBD2 covers 7 bases. J gave up 4 bases and V 5 bases, and 12 bases lay outside the gene matches. The CDR3 runs 16 residues. CDR1 and CDR2 from the germline V gene are SGHTA and FQGNSA. In DNA, the CDR3 is TGTGCCAGCAGCGCTAGGCGGGGGTCGAGCGCAGATACGCAGTATTTT. The encoded protein is CASSARRGSSADTQYF.

This clonotype has more than one count but fewer than ten. The J gene is TRBJ1-1, the V gene TRBV20-1; the D gene is possibly TRBD1 (6 bases). Germline loops: CDR1 DFQATT, CDR2 SNEGSKA (reference sequence). CDR3 length: 13 amino acids. With 6 bases removed from V and 3 bases from J, the gap between germline ends came to 14 bases. This chain's CDR3 is CSARDRSHTEAFF. The CDR3 coding sequence is TGCAGTGCCCGAGACAGGTCCCACACTGAAGCTTTCTTT.

This clonotype was found a few times. This chain uses TRBV28 with TRBJ2-3; a weak D match, TRBD2 (6 bases). Trimming stripped 4 bases from V and 6 bases from J, with 17 bases between. This CDR3 is 15 amino acids long. The germline gives CDR1 MDHEN, CDR2 SYDVKM. CDR3 bases: TGTGCCAGCAGTTCCACCCGGGGGTTGATTGATACGCAGTATTTT. Amino acids: CASSSTRGLIDTQYF.

The chain recombines TRBV5-1 with TRBJ2-3; D is possibly TRBD2 (6 bases). Trimming took 4 bases from V and 5 from J, leaving 11 bases between them. This CDR3 is built from 13 residues. Germline assignment: CDR1 SGHRS and CDR2 YFSETQ. CDR3 residues: CASSRRLGDTQYF. Written as DNA, the CDR3 is TGCGCCAGCAGCCGCCGACTAGGAGATACGCAGTATTTT. The variable domain in full, with the rest retrieved from reference TRBV5-1 and TRBJ2-3, is KAGVTQTPRYLIKTRGQQVTLSCSPISGHRSVSWYQQTPGQGLQFLFEYFSETQRNKGNFPGRFSGRQFSNSRSEMNVSTLELGDSALYLCASSRRLGDTQYFGPGTRLTVL.

This chain uses TRBV29-1 with TRBJ2-2, with TRBD2 matching 7 bases. After removal of 5 bases from V and 2 bases from J, the junction contained 2 bases not matched to a gene. Germline CDR1 and CDR2: SQVTM and ANQGSEA. The CDR3 has 13 residues. CDR3: CSVLAANTGELFF. DNA for the CDR3: TGCAGCGTTCTAGCGGCAAACACCGGGGAGCTGTTTTTT.

V is TRBV29-1 and J is TRBJ2-3, with 7 bases lining up with TRBD2. This CDR3 contains 13 residues. J gave up 3 bases and V 4 bases, and 4 bases lay outside the gene matches. CDR1 is SQVTM, CDR2 ANQGSEA, per germline. The CDR3 spells CSVGGGTTDTQYF. DNA for the CDR3: TGCAGCGTTGGGGGGGGGACGACAGATACGCAGTATTTT.

This clonotype appeared many times. The chain couples TRBV20-1 to TRBJ2-5, with D perhaps TRBD2 (5 bases). Germline assignment: CDR1 DFQATT and CDR2 SNEGSKA (reference sequence). Trimming took off 6 bases at V and 5 bases at J, with 10 bases between the two ends. CDR3 length equals 11 residues. As DNA, the CDR3 is TGCAGTGCCCACTCGGGGGAGACCCAGTACTTC. Protein sequence: CSAHSGETQYF.

The chain has TRBV20-1 and TRBJ1-2; D uncertain. This CDR3 is 13 amino acids long. Germline V gene sequence: CDR1 DFQATT, CDR2 SNEGSKA (reference sequence). V lost 0 bases and J 7 bases, leaving 12 bases between the germline ends. As DNA, the CDR3 is TGCAGTGCTAGAGATCGCGGGGTTGGTGGCTACACCTTC. It translates to CSARDRGVGGYTF.

V gene TRBV11-2 combines with J gene TRBJ2-5; D is possibly TRBD1 (5 bases). This CDR3 is built from 15 residues. The V end lost 5 bases, the J end lost 2 bases, and 15 bases lay between the germline ends. From germline, CDR1 is SGHAT and CDR2 FQNNGV. The CDR3 is CASSLNHRSQETQYF. The CDR3 bases are TGTGCCAGCAGCCTAAACCACAGGTCACAAGAGACCCAGTACTTC.

V gene TRBV5-5 combines with J gene TRBJ2-5; D perhaps matches TRBD2 (5 bases). V lost 4 bases to trimming and J lost 9 bases, with 19 bases between them. Germline assignment: CDR1 SGHKS and CDR2 YYEKEE (reference sequence). This CDR3 spans 14 amino acids. CDR3 sequence reads: CASSPARGQTAQYF. CDR3 bases: TGTGCCAGCAGCCCCGCGCGCGGGCAAACGGCCCAGTACTTC.